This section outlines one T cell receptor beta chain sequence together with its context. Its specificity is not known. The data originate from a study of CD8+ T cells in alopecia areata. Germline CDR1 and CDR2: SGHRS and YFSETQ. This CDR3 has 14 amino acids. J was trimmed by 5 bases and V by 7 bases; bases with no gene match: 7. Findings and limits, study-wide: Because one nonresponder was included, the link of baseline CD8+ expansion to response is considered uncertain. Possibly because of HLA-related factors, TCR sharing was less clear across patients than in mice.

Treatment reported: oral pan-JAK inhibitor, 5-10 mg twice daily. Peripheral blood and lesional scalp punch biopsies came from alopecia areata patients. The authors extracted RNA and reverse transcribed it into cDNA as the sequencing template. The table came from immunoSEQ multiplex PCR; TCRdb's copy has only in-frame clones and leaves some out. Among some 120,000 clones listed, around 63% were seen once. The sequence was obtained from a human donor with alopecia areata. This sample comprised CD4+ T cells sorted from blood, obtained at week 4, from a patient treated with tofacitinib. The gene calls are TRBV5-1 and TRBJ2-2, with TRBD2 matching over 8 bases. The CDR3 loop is CASRSGGETGELFF. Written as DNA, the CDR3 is TGCGCCAGCCGGAGCGGGGGAGAAACCGGGGAGCTGTTTTTT.